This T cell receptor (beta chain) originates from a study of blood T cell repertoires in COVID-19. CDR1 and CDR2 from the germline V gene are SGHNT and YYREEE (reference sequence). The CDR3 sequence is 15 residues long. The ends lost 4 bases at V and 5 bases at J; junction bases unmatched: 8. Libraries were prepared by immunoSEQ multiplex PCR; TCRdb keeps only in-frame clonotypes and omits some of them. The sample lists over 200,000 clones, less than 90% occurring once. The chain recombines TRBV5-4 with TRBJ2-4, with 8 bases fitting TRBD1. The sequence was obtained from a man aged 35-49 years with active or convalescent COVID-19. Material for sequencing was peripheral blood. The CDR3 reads CASSQIGTGQNIQYF. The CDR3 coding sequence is TGTGCCAGCAGCCAAATTGGGACAGGACAAAACATTCAGTACTTC.